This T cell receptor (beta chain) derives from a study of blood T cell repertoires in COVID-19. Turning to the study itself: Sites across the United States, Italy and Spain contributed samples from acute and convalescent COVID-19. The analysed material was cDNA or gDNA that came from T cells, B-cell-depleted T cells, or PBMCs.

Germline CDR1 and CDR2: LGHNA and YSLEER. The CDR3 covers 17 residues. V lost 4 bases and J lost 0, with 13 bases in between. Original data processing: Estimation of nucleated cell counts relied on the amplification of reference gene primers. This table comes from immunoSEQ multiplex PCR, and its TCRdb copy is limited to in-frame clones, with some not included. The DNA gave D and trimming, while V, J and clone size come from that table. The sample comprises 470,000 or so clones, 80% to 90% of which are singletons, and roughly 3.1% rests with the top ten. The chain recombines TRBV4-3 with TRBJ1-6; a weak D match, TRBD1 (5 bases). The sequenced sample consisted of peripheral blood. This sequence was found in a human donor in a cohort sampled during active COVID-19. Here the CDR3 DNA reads TGCGCCAGCAGCCCAAAGATAGGGGTCTCCTATAATTCACCCCTCCACTTT. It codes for CASSPKIGVSYNSPLHF.